These T cell receptor beta chains were read from a single sample in a study of T-cell memory formation after mild COVID-19. Each CDR3 protein gets one entry after TCRdb re-called the 5' RACE reads with MiXCR. The sample records approximately 300,000 distinct CDR3 sequences, approximately 15% being singletons. Sequences were obtained from PBMCs or a T cell subset sorted from them (not recorded which). These receptors were obtained from a man younger than 35 who had mild COVID-19 (a few samples of this study predate the infection). Cell type and time point are not known. Both conserved end residues are part of each CDR3. Each record gives: V gene, J gene, clone size, D gene, CDR3 DNA, CDR3 protein. D genes are given only for firm matches. Expanded clones get a size class; other rows say once, few or many, or leave the size out.

TRBV19	TRBJ2-7	NA	NA	TGTGCCAGTAGTACGGGACCGACCAATGAGCAGTACTTC	CASSTGPTNEQYF
TRBV6-5	TRBJ1-1	NA	NA	TGTGCCAGCAGTTACTCGTCCCTAAACACTGAAGCTTTCTTT	CASSYSSLNTEAFF
TRBV11-2	TRBJ2-3	NA	NA	TGTGCCAGCAGCCGTACTTCCGCAGCGTATGGCACAGATACGCAGTATTTT	CASSRTSAAYGTDTQYF
TRBV7-9	TRBJ2-1	few	TRBD2	TGTGCCAGCAGCTTTCAACTAGCGGGACCCAATGAGCAGTTCTTC	CASSFQLAGPNEQFF
TRBV14	TRBJ1-2	few	NA	TGTGCCAGCAGCCAGGCCTTCTATGGCTACACCTTC	CASSQAFYGYTF
TRBV9	TRBJ2-5	NA	TRBD2	TGTGCCAGCAGCCCCGGGACTAGCGGGGCGGAGACCCAGTACTTC	CASSPGTSGAETQYF
TRBV11-2	TRBJ2-7	NA	TRBD2	TGTGCCAGCAGCTTAGGTAGCGGGGGCGAGCAGTACTTC	CASSLGSGGEQYF
TRBV18	TRBJ2-5	few	NA	TGTGCCAGCTCACGTGGGTCGGGGGAGACCCAGTACTTC	CASSRGSGETQYF
TRBV4-1	TRBJ2-1	NA	TRBD1	TGCGCCAGCAGCCGAGAGGGGGCCACTGCTCATAATGAGCAGTTCTTC	CASSREGATAHNEQFF
TRBV7-2	TRBJ1-2	NA	NA	TGTGCCAGCAGCCCACACAGTGCTGGTTCCAACTATGGCTACACCTTC	CASSPHSAGSNYGYTF
TRBV11-3	TRBJ2-3	NA	NA	TGTGCCACCCGCGCCCGGGGAGATACGCAGTATTTT	CATRARGDTQYF
TRBV5-6	TRBJ2-3	many	NA	TGTGCCAGCAGCAACGAGCGGCGGGTGAACGGGGATACGCAGTATTTT	CASSNERRVNGDTQYF
TRBV6-5	TRBJ1-6	few	TRBD1	TGTGCCAGCAGACGGGACAGGGAGACCTATAATTCACCCCTCCACTTT	CASRRDRETYNSPLHF
TRBV24-1	TRBJ2-2	many	TRBD1	TGTGCCACCAGTGATTTGGACAGGGACACCGGGGAGCTGTTTTTT	CATSDLDRDTGELFF